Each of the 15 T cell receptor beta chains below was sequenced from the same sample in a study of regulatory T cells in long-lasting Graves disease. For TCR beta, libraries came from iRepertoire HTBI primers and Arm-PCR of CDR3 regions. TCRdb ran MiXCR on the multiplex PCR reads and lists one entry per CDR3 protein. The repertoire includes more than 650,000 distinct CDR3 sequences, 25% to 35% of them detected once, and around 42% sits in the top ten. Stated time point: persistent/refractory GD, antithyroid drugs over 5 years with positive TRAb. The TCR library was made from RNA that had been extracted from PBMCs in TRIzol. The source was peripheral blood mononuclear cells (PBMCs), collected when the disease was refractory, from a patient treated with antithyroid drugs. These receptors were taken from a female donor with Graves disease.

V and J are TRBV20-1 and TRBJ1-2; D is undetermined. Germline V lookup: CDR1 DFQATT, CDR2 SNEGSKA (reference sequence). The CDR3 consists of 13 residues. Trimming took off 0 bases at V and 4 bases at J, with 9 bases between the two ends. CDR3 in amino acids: CSARDGRSYGYTF. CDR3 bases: TGCAGTGCTAGAGATGGGCGGAGCTATGGCTACACCTTC.

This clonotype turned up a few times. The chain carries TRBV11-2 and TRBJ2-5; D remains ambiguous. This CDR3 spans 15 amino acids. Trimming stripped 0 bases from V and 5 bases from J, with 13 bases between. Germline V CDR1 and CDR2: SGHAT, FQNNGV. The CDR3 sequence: CASSLEFASGETQYF. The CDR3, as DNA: TGTGCCAGCAGCTTAGAATTTGCTAGTGGGGAGACCCAGTACTTC.

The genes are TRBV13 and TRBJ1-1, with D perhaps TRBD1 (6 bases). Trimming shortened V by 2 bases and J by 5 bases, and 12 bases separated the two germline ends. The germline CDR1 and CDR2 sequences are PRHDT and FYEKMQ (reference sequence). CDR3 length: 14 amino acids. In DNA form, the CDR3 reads TGTGCCAGCAGCTTATCGACCCAGGGGACTGAAGCTTTCTTT. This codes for CASSLSTQGTEAFF.

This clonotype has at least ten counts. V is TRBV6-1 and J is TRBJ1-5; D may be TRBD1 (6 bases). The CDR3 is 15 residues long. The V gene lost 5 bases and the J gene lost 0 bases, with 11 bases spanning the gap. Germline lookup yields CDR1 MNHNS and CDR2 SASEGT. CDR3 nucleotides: TGTGCCAGCAGTCAATTAGGGGGTAGCAATCAGCCCCAGCATTTT. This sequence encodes CASSQLGGSNQPQHF.

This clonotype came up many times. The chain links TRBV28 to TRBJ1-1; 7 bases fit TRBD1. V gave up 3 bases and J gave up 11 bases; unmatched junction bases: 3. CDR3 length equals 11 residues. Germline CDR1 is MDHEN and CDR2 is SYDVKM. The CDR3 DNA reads TGTGCCAGCAGTTTCAGGGGGGCCGCTTTCTTT. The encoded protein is CASSFRGAAFF.

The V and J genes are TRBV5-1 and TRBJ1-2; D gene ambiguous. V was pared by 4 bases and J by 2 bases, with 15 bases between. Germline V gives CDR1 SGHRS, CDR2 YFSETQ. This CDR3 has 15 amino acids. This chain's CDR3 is CASSDVGRRNYGYTF. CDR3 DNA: TGCGCCAGCAGCGACGTCGGAAGGCGCAACTATGGCTACACCTTC.

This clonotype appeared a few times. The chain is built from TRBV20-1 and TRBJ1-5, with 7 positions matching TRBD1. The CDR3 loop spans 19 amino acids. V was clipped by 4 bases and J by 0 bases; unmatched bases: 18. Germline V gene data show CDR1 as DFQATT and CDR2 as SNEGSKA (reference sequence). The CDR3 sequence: CSATRQGRSGTISNQPQHF. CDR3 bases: TGCAGTGCTACCAGACAGGGTCGGAGTGGAACTATTAGCAATCAGCCCCAGCATTTT.

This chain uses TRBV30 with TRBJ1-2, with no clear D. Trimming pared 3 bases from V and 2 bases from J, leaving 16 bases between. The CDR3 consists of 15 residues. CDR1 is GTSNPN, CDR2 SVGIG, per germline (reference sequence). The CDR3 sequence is CAWRRRHQLNYGYTF. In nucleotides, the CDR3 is TGTGCCTGGAGGAGGAGACACCAACTCAACTATGGCTACACCTTC.

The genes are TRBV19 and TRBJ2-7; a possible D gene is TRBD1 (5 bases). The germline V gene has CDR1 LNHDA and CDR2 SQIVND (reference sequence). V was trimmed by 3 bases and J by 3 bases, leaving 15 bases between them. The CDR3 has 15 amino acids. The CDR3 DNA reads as TGTGCCAGTAGTATTTCTGACAGTCCCATCTACGAGCAGTACTTC. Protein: CASSISDSPIYEQYF.

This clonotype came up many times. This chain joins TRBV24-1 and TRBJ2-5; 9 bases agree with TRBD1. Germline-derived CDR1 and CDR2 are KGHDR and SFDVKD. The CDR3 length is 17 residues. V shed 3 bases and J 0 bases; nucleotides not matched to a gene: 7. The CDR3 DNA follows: TGTGCCACCAGTGATCACCGACAGGGGGGACACCAAGAGACCCAGTACTTC. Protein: CATSDHRQGGHQETQYF.

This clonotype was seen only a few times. CDR3 nucleotide sequence: TGTGCCACCAGATTCCCTGGTGGGCAGTACTTC. Encoded protein: CATRFPGGQYF. The chain couples TRBV30 to TRBJ2-7; D not resolved. V lost 8 bases and J 9 bases, leaving 17 bases between the germline ends. Germline V CDR1 and CDR2: GTSNPN, SVGIG (reference sequence). The CDR3 runs to 11 residues. Full variable domain (missing parts from reference TRBV30 and TRBJ2-7): SQTIHQWPATLVQPVGSPLSLECTVEGTSNPNLYWYRQAAGRGLQLLFYSVGIGQISSEVPQNLSASRPQDRQFILSSKKLLLSDSGFYLCATRFPGGQYFGPGTRLTVT.

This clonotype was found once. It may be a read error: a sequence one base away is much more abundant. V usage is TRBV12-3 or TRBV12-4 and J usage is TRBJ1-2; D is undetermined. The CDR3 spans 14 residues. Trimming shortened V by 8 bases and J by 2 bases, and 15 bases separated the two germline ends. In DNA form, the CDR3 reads TGTGCCAGCGTTGCAGGAGGGAGCAACTATGGCTACACCTTC. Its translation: CASVAGGSNYGYTF.

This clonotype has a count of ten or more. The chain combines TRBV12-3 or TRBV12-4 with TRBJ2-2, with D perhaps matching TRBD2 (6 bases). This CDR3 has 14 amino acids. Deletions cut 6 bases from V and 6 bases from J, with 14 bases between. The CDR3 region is CASRSGTWAGELFF. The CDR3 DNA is TGTGCCAGCAGATCAGGGACTTGGGCCGGGGAGCTGTTTTTT.

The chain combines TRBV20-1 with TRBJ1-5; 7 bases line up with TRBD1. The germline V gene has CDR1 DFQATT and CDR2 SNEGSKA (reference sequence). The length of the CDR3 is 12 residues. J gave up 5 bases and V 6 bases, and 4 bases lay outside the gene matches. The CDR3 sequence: CSAQGGDQPQHF. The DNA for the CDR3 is TGCAGTGCCCAGGGGGGCGATCAGCCCCAGCATTTT.

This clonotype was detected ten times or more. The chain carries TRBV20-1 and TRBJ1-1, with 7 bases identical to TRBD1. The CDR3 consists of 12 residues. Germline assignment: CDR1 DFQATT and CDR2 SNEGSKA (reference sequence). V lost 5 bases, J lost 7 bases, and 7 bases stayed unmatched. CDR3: CSARQGEGEAFF. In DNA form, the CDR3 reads TGCAGTGCTCGTCAGGGGGAGGGTGAAGCTTTCTTT.